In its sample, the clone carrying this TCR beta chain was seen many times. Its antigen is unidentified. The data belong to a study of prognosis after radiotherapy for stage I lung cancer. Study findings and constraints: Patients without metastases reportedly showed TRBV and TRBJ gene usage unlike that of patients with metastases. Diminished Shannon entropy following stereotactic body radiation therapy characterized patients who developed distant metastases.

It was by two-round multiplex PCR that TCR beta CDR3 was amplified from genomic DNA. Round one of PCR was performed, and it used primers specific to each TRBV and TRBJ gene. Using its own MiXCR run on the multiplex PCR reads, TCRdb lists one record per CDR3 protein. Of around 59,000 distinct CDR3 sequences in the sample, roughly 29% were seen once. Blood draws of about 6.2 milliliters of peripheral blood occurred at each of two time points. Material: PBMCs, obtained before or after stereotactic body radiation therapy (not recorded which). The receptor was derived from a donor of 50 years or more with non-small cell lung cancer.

The CDR3 DNA sequence: TGTGCCTGGAAGTTTCGGGGGGGCAACTATGGCTACACCTTC. Translated: CAWKFRGGNYGYTF. The chain is built from TRBV30 and TRBJ1-2; D perhaps matches TRBD1 (6 bases). Germline CDR1 is GTSNPN and CDR2 is SVGIG (reference sequence). V lost 4 bases and J lost 2, with 14 bases in between. This CDR3 is 14 amino acids long.